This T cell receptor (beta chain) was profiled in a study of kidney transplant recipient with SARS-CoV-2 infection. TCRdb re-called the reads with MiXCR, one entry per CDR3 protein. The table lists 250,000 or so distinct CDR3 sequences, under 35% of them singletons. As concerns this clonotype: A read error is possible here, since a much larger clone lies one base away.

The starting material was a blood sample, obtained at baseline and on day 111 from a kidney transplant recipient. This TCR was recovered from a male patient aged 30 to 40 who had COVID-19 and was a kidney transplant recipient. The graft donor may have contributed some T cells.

The CDR3 DNA sequence: TGCGCCAGCAGTCACAACAGGGACTATAGTTCACCCCTCCACTTT. This sequence encodes CASSHNRDYSSPLHF. J is TRBJ1-6 and V is TRBV5-1, with a weak D call TRBD1 (6 bases). Germline CDR1 SGHRS, CDR2 YFSETQ. This CDR3 comprises 15 residues.